The table lists the clone carrying this T cell receptor beta chain with many counts. Its target is unknown. The data were obtained in a study of T-cell reconstitution after alpha-beta-depleted transplantation in children. General study findings and limits: T-cell numbers and diversity, one year after transplant, stemmed largely from T cells that were newly produced. Roughly two months post-transplant, alpha-beta T cells reportedly originated from several hundred graft clones that had expanded. High day-60 TCRbeta diversity in some patients came from surviving recipient T cells and thymic progenitors.

The library targeted TCRbeta and was prepared with unique molecular identifiers. One entry per CDR3 protein, called by TCRdb with MiXCR from the PCR reads. The sample yields hundreds of thousands of distinct CDR3 sequences, 9.5% to 13% seen once. The CDR3 spans 12 residues. The receptor's source is a child under two years old with acute myeloid leukemia, due to receive a stem cell transplant. V gene TRBV21-1 combines with J gene TRBJ1-2. TRBV21-1 is a listed pseudogene. The sample consisted of PBMCs, taken before TCRalphabeta/CD19-depleted stem cell transplant. The CDR3: CASSKGLDGYTF. In nucleotides, the CDR3 is TGTGCCAGCAGCAAGGGACTGGATGGCTACACCTTC.